This T cell receptor beta chain was sequenced during a study of blood T cell repertoires in COVID-19. The CDR3 is 13 residues long. Germline values: CDR1 MNHEY, CDR2 SVGAGI. The junction had 4 bases not matched to a gene; V was cut back by 7 bases and J by 2 bases. The table came from immunoSEQ multiplex PCR; TCRdb's copy has only in-frame clones and leaves some out. The repertoire holds fewer than 200,000 clones, around 82% seen once, with about 1.2% in the top ten. The receptor comes from a man between 60 and 70 years old who had recovered from COVID-19. The sample taken for sequencing was peripheral blood. The chain is built from TRBV6-5 and TRBJ2-7, with 8 bases fitting TRBD2. CDR3: CASKAGVTYEQYF. Here the CDR3 DNA reads TGTGCCAGCAAAGCGGGGGTAACCTACGAGCAGTACTTC.